This note documents a single TCR beta chain sequence. Its specificity is unknown. The CDR3 extends over 14 amino acids. CDR1 SGHTS and CDR2 YDEGEE come from the germline V gene. Between the trimmed V and J ends, which lost 4 bases and 0 bases, there was a span of 9 bases. This record comes from a study of T cell responses to AZD1222 COVID-19 vaccine. Clones were read by immunoSEQ multiplex PCR, and TCRdb kept only the in-frame ones, dropping some. The sample lists about 140,000 clones; approximately 93% were seen once. Study-wide results and caveats: Close to half of all spike-specific TCRs reportedly target regions of the variants that are unmutated.

This receptor was obtained from an adult in good health. This chain joins TRBV5-8 and TRBJ2-3, with D possibly matching TRBD2 (6 bases). The sequences come from peripheral blood, collected on day 0 of MenACWY control vaccination. Here the CDR3 DNA reads TGTGCCAGCAGCCTTAGCGGCAGCACAGATACGCAGTATTTT. Its translation is CASSLSGSTDTQYF. The variable domain in full, with the rest retrieved from reference TRBV5-8 and TRBJ2-3, is EAGVTQSPTHLIKTRGQQATLRCSPISGHTSVYWYQQALGLGLQFLLWYDEGEERNRGNFPPRFSGRQFPNYSSELNVNALELEDSALYLCASSLSGSTDTQYFGPGTRLTVL.